This TCR beta chain was observed in a study of regulatory T cells in long-lasting Graves disease. Time point in this sample: newly diagnosed GD, antithyroid drugs for less than 3 months. Isolated PBMC RNA provided the starting material for the TCR library. About this clonotype: Its specificity is not known.

Study-wide findings and caveats: Newly diagnosed patients shared 850 to 1,000 public clonotypes; persistent patients shared a few thousand.

CDR3 regions were amplified by Arm-PCR using iRepertoire HTBI primers to build TCR beta libraries. MiXCR was run by TCRdb on the multiplex PCR reads, yielding one entry per CDR3 protein. The data show roughly 560,000 distinct CDR3 sequences, approximately 12% seen once. Another study also made use of these data, one on T cells in Graves' hyperthyroidism and ophthalmopathy. That publication notes: When ophthalmopathy did not progress within 18 months, Graves' hyperthyroidism was considered stable. Ophthalmopathy could be told apart from stable hyperthyroidism with a 13 V-J model. Ophthalmopathy got predicted by the model a median about 6.5 months before its onset.

The source of this sequence is a woman younger than 45 with Graves disease. The sample was peripheral blood mononuclear cells (PBMCs), taken at new diagnosis, from a patient treated with antithyroid drugs.

CDR3 DNA: TGCAGTGTAACTCGGGGGGGGGACTACTCTGGGGCCAACGTCCTGACTTTC. Translating it yields CSVTRGGDYSGANVLTF. This chain uses TRBV20-1 with TRBJ2-6; TRBD2 aligns across 8 bases. The length of the CDR3 is 17 residues. Germline assignment: CDR1 DFQATT and CDR2 SNEGSKA (reference sequence). The V segment lost 7 bases and the J segment 0 bases; nucleotides outside the gene matches: 11.